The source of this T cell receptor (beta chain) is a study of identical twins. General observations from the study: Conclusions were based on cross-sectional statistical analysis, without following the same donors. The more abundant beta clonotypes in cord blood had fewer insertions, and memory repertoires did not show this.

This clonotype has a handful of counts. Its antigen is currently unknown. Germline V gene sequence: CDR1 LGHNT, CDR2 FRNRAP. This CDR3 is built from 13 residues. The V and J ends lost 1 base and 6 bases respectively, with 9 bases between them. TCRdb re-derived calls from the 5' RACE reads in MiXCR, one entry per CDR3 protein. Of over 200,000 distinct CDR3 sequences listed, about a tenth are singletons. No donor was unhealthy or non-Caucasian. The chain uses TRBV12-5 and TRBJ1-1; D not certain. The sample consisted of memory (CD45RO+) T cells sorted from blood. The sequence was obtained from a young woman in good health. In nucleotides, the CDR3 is TGTGCTAGTGGTTTGGGAAGCACACCTGAAGCTTTCTTT. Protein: CASGLGSTPEAFF.